One and the same sample provided the 4 T cell receptor beta chains below, sequenced in a study of blood T cells in healthy people across ages. Sample-barcoded 5' priming and a J-beta primer mix drove a second PCR of 7 to 11 cycles. In TCRdb, the 5' RACE reads were re-called with MiXCR into one record per CDR3 protein. The data show fewer than 800,000 distinct CDR3 sequences, around 25% seen once. The same specimen was also included in a second study, on T cells of mothers and their children.

Sequencing input: blood. These TCRs come from a boy younger than 18 in good health.

V usage is TRBV28 and J usage is TRBJ2-7; 8 positions agree with TRBD1. The CDR3 covers 14 residues. V shed 4 bases, J shed 6 bases, and the junction held 8 bases outside the gene matches. Germline CDR1 reads MDHEN; CDR2 reads SYDVKM. CDR3 protein: CASSSTGGRVEQYF. DNA of the CDR3: TGTGCCAGCAGTTCCACAGGGGGAAGAGTCGAGCAGTACTTC.

This sequence joins TRBV20-1 and TRBJ2-5; TRBD2 agrees at 10 bases. The V gene end was trimmed by 4 bases and the J gene end by 1 base; junction bases not matched to a gene: 6. The germline V gene has CDR1 DFQATT and CDR2 SNEGSKA (reference sequence). There are 15 residues in the CDR3. In DNA form, the CDR3 reads TGCAGTGCTACCACCGGGACTAGCGTCCAAGAGACCCAGTACTTC. Translating it yields CSATTGTSVQETQYF.

The CDR3 DNA reads as TGTGCCAGCAGCTTAGCAGTTTATGGTCTAGCAAGCGAGCAGTACTTC. It yields the protein CASSLAVYGLASEQYF. The chain carries TRBV7-2 and TRBJ2-5; the D gene is possibly TRBD2 (5 bases). The end of the DNA is better explained by TRBJ2-7, so the J call may be wrong. CDR3 length: 16 amino acids. The germline V gene has CDR1 SGHTA and CDR2 FQGNSA.

The chain couples TRBV7-8 to TRBJ2-3; 10 nucleotides line up with TRBD2. CDR3 size: 16 residues. Trimming cost V 5 bases and J 4 bases; bases outside gene matches: 9. Germline CDR1 is SGHVS and CDR2 is FQNEAQ. CDR3: CASSLYSGGGPDTQYF. The CDR3 bases are TGTGCCAGCAGCCTGTACAGCGGGGGGGGCCCAGATACGCAGTATTTT.